This is a list of T cell receptor beta chains from one sample in a study of T cell responses to AZD1222 COVID-19 vaccine. TCRdb's table, derived via immunoSEQ multiplex PCR, lists solely in-frame clones and lacks some. The sample yields about 140,000 clones, of which the top ten take up over 2%. The source material was peripheral blood. The receptors shown here come from an adult in good health. CDR3s include the opening cysteine and the closing phenylalanine or tryptophan. Fields, in order: J gene, D gene, V gene, CDR3 length, CDR3 DNA, CDR3 protein. The D gene is left open where the match is weak.

>TRBJ2-1|TRBD2|TRBV7-2|12
TGTGCCAGCAGCTTAGCGGCGGGGGGGCAGTTCTTC
CASSLAAGGQFF
>TRBJ2-2|TRBD1|TRBV4-1|20
TGCGCCAGCAGCCAAGAAGACTACAGGGGGACCTTCCAGAACACCGGGGAGCTGTTTTTT
CASSQEDYRGTFQNTGELFF
>TRBJ2-7|NA|TRBV7-8|14
TGTGCCAGCAGCTTACGGGACACCTCCTACGAGCAGTACTTC
CASSLRDTSYEQYF
>TRBJ1-6|NA|TRBV7-9|15
TGTGCCAGCAGCTTAGCGGCGCCCCCCAACTCACCCCTCCACTTT
CASSLAAPPNSPLHF
>TRBJ1-1|NA|TRBV7-2|14
TGTGCCAGCAGCTTGACAGCGTCATACACTGAAGCTTTCTTT
CASSLTASYTEAFF
>TRBJ2-5|NA|TRBV28|14
TGTGCCAGCAGTTTAGTGGCCACCCCAGAGACCCAGTACTTC
CASSLVATPETQYF
>TRBJ1-6|NA|TRBV11-2|12
TGTGCCAGCAGCTTAGAATATTCACCCCTCCACTTT
CASSLEYSPLHF
>TRBJ2-1|TRBD2|TRBV7-3|16
TGTGCCAGCAGCCCCAAACCGGGACTAGCCTACAATGAGCAGTTCTTC
CASSPKPGLAYNEQFF
>TRBJ1-5|TRBD1|TRBV19|15
TGTGCCAGTAGCCTGACAGGGGTAAGCAATCAGCCCCAGCATTTT
CASSLTGVSNQPQHF
>TRBJ2-7|NA|TRBV7-2|15
TGTGCCAGCAGCTTAGGAGGGGGTCTTTTGTACGAGCAGTACTTC
CASSLGGGLLYEQYF
>TRBJ2-2|TRBD1|TRBV7-9|15
TGTGCCAGCAGCCCACAGGGGGAGAACACCGGGGAGCTGTTTTTT
CASSPQGENTGELFF
>TRBJ1-2|TRBD1|TRBV9|14
TGTGCCAGCAGCGTAGTCGGGACAGGGGGCGGCTACACCTTC
CASSVVGTGGGYTF
>TRBJ2-7|TRBD2|TRBV28|16
TGTGCCAGCATTGCTAGCGGGGGGATAGGGTCCTACGAGCAGTACTTC
CASIASGGIGSYEQYF
>TRBJ1-1|NA|TRBV3-1/TRBV3-2|14
TGTGCCAGCAGCCAGAGCACCGGGAACACTGAAGCTTTCTTT
CASSQSTGNTEAFF
>TRBJ1-6|NA|TRBV2|15
TGTGCCAGCAGGAAAAATGATGCAGGGAATTCACCCCTCCACTTT
CASRKNDAGNSPLHF
>TRBJ1-1|NA|TRBV12-5|14
TGTGCTAGTGGTTTCCGTGGGATGAGCACTGAAGCTTTCTTT
CASGFRGMSTEAFF
>TRBJ1-4|TRBD1|TRBV5-5|16
TGTGCCAGCAGCCGGGGGACAGGGGGCGCACGGGAAAAACTGTTTTTT
CASSRGTGGAREKLFF
>TRBJ2-7|NA|TRBV3-1/TRBV3-2|12
TGTGCCAGCAGCCACACGGCAGGCGAGCAGTACTTC
CASSHTAGEQYF
>TRBJ2-5|NA|TRBV19|15
TGTGCCAGTAGTATCCCCTACGCAGGGCAAGAGACCCAGTACTTC
CASSIPYAGQETQYF
>TRBJ2-1|NA|TRBV4-1|15
TGCGCCAGCAGCCAAGAGGGCAACCCCCGCAATGAGCAGTTCTTC
CASSQEGNPRNEQFF
>TRBJ1-3|NA|TRBV18|15
TGTGCCAGCTCACGGGACGCAAACTCTGGAAACACCATATATTTT
CASSRDANSGNTIYF
>TRBJ2-1|NA|TRBV19|15
TGTGCCAGTAGTCGATCAGGGAATCCCTACAATGAGCAGTTCTTC
CASSRSGNPYNEQFF
>TRBJ2-7|NA|TRBV7-2|15
TGTGCCAGCAGCGCCAGAAGGGACTTGATCTACGAGCAGTACTTC
CASSARRDLIYEQYF
>TRBJ2-1|TRBD2|TRBV7-3|15
TGTGCCAGCAGCTTAACGCGGGGGGGCTTGAATGAGCAGTTCTTC
CASSLTRGGLNEQFF
>TRBJ1-6|NA|TRBV30|14
TGTGCCTGGAGTGTAATCGCGGGGAATTCACCCCTCCACTTT
CAWSVIAGNSPLHF
>TRBJ2-1|NA|TRBV6-4|13
TGTGCCAGCGCCTCAGGACGGGCGAATGAGCAGTTCTTC
CASASGRANEQFF
>TRBJ1-6|NA|TRBV7-8|15
TGTGCCAGCAGCCCGGGGGTCCAGGGTACTTCACCCCTCCACTTT
CASSPGVQGTSPLHF
>TRBJ2-7|TRBD2|TRBV6-6|16
TGTGCCAGCAGTTACTCGAGTGCTAGCGGGGGCTTCGAGCAGTACTTC
CASSYSSASGGFEQYF
>TRBJ1-2|NA|TRBV6-6|13
TGTGCCAGCAGCCTGCAGGGAGCCGGGGGCTACACCTTC
CASSLQGAGGYTF
>TRBJ1-5|TRBD1|TRBV2|20
TGTGCCAGCAGTGACAACCGGAGGACAGGGGGATATTGGGGCAATCAGCCCCAGCATTTT
CASSDNRRTGGYWGNQPQHF
>TRBJ1-4|NA|TRBV5-1|15
TGCGCCAGCAGCCCCCTTCCCGAGGAGAATGAAAAACTGTTTTTT
CASSPLPEENEKLFF
>TRBJ1-6|NA|TRBV30|13
TGTGCCTGGAGCCCACCCTATAATTCACCCCTCCACTTT
CAWSPPYNSPLHF
>TRBJ1-3|NA|TRBV19|12
TGTGCCAGTAGTCCCGCCGGGAACACCATATATTTT
CASSPAGNTIYF
>TRBJ2-7|NA|TRBV5-1|14
TGCGCCAGCAGCAGGAACACCCCCGGAGCCGAGCAGTACTTC
CASSRNTPGAEQYF
>TRBJ1-1|NA|TRBV7-9|13
TGTGCCAGCAGCGGGGGAAGGGGCACTGAAGCTTTCTTT
CASSGGRGTEAFF
>TRBJ1-1|TRBD1|TRBV29-1|13
TGCAGCGTCCCCGGGACAGGGTCTTCTGAAGCTTTCTTT
CSVPGTGSSEAFF
>TRBJ1-2|TRBD1|TRBV2|14
TGTGCCAGCAGAGGGGGGACAGGGGTGTATGGCTACACCTTC
CASRGGTGVYGYTF
>TRBJ1-1|NA|TRBV4-2|18
TGTGCCAGCAGCCAAGAAAGTGTATATGAGGGACGGAACACTGAAGCTTTCTTT
CASSQESVYEGRNTEAFF
>TRBJ1-2|NA|TRBV7-2|14
TGTGCCAGCAGCTTTTACAGGGAAATCTATGGCTACACCTTC
CASSFYREIYGYTF
>TRBJ1-2|NA|TRBV28|14
TGTGCCAGCAGTACCCTGGGGGGGCTAGGAGGCTACACCTTC
CASSTLGGLGGYTF
>TRBJ1-2|NA|TRBV30|12
TGTGCCTGGAGTTTGGGGACGTATGGCTACACCTTC
CAWSLGTYGYTF
>TRBJ2-1|TRBD2|TRBV5-1|16
TGCGCCAGCAGTTCGAGCGGGGGCGCGTCCTACAATGAGCAGTTCTTC
CASSSSGGASYNEQFF
>TRBJ1-1|NA|TRBV6-5|15
TGTGCCAGCAGTTACTCGACCGGGACAAAGTCTGAAGCTTTCTTT
CASSYSTGTKSEAFF
>TRBJ2-5|TRBD2|TRBV6-1|16
TGTGCCAGCAGTGAAGGACTAGCTGAGATCCAAGAGACCCAGTACTTC
CASSEGLAEIQETQYF
>TRBJ1-6|NA|TRBV4-2|14
TGTGCCAGCAGCCAAGATGAAGAAAATTCACCCCTCCACTTT
CASSQDEENSPLHF
>TRBJ2-7|TRBD2|TRBV18|17
TGTGCCAGCTCACCGGGACTAGCGGGGGAAAGCTCCTACGAGCAGTACTTC
CASSPGLAGESSYEQYF
>TRBJ2-2|NA|TRBV14|15
TGTGCCAGCAGCCAAGATGGGCTATACACCGGGGAGCTGTTTTTT
CASSQDGLYTGELFF
>TRBJ2-3|TRBD2|TRBV28|15
TGTGCCAGCAGTTTGCGGGGGGTAAACACAGATACGCAGTATTTT
CASSLRGVNTDTQYF
>TRBJ2-7|NA|TRBV6-6|12
TGTGCCAGCAGTTACTCTTCCTACGAGCAGTACTTC
CASSYSSYEQYF
>TRBJ2-7|NA|TRBV29-1|13
TGCAGCGTTGATGTCGTCCAGTCGGGCGAGCAGTACTTC
CSVDVVQSGEQYF
>TRBJ2-3|NA|TRBV5-6|13
TGTGCCAGCAGCGAGCTCGGGGTACCGACGCAGTATTTT
CASSELGVPTQYF
>TRBJ1-1|NA|TRBV12-3/TRBV12-4|13
TGTGCCAGCAGTTTGTCGGTGCCGTTTGAAGCTTTCTTT
CASSLSVPFEAFF
>TRBJ2-3|NA|TRBV27|13
TGTGCCAGCAGTCCTCCAAACACAGATACGCAGTATTTT
CASSPPNTDTQYF
>TRBJ1-5|NA|TRBV4-2|17
TGTGCCAGCAGCCAAGAGTCGGACATTTATAGCAATCAGCCCCAGCATTTT
CASSQESDIYSNQPQHF
>TRBJ2-1|NA|TRBV20-1|14
TGCAGTGCTAGTGAGGGGGGGATAAACAATGAGCAGTTCTTC
CSASEGGINNEQFF
>TRBJ2-3|NA|TRBV11-3|15
TGTGCCAGCAGCTTAGGAAATAGCGGCCCAGATACGCAGTATTTT
CASSLGNSGPDTQYF
>TRBJ1-2|TRBD1|TRBV5-1|12
TGCGCCAGCAGCTTGGCAGGGGGCGGCTACACCTTC
CASSLAGGGYTF
>TRBJ2-1|TRBD2|TRBV18|20
TGTGCCAGCTCACCTAACCCGTCCGCCTTAGCGGGGGGCCGTTACAATGAGCAGTTCTTC
CASSPNPSALAGGRYNEQFF